The 32 T cell receptor beta chains below come from one sample, sequenced in a study of cytomegalovirus exposure and HLA in healthy donors (dated by TCRdb to 2015 to 2018). The library came from the immunoSEQ multiplex PCR assay. The multiplex PCR relied on a mix of 60 forward primers for TCR Vbeta segments and 13 reverse primers for TCR Jbeta segments. In TCRdb, the immuneACCESS table is reduced to in-frame sequences with V and J assigned. These tables do not hold every clone; where another copy was compared, an unresolved V gene accounts for under half, and the others remain unexplained. This sample lists about 160,000 clones; approximately 80% were detected once. The ten biggest clones cover roughly 6.7% of the sample. Sequenced sample: PBMCs. The receptors here all came from a man over 45 in good health and CMV-seropositive.

CDR3 amino acids: CASSDDRRNSPLHF. DNA for the CDR3: TGTGCCAGCAGTGACGATAGGAGGAATTCACCCCTCCACTTT. The chain joins TRBV6-1 to TRBJ1-6; D is uncertain. The length of the CDR3 is 14 residues. The V gene lost 3 bases and the J gene lost 7 bases, with 10 bases spanning the gap. CDR1 and CDR2 (germline): MNHNS, SASEGT.

V gene TRBV13 combines with J gene TRBJ2-2; 7 nucleotides line up with TRBD1. The CDR3 loop spans 16 amino acids. Germline V lookup: CDR1 PRHDT, CDR2 FYEKMQ (reference sequence). Losses at the gene ends were 6 bases for V and 6 bases for J; bases not matched to a gene: 13. The CDR3 DNA sequence: TGTGCCAGCAGGTCGAGAAACAGGGGCCCCGCCGGGGAGCTGTTTTTT. Protein product: CASRSRNRGPAGELFF.

J is TRBJ2-7 and V is TRBV18; weak D call: TRBD2 (6 bases). Trimming removed 3 bases at V and 1 base at J, with 13 bases between. Germline values: CDR1 KGHSH, CDR2 LQKENI. This CDR3 is 15 amino acids long. This chain's CDR3 is CASSPGSGQSYEQYV. The CDR3 DNA reads TGTGCCAGCTCACCCGGTAGCGGTCAGTCCTACGAGCAGTACGTC.

This chain connects TRBV18 to TRBJ1-4; D gene ambiguous. The CDR3 contains 13 residues. The ends were cut back, 8 bases at V and 8 bases at J, with 15 bases in the middle. In germline, CDR1 is KGHSH, CDR2 LQKENI. In DNA, the CDR3 is TGTGCCAGCGGGCCGAGGGCGGGAGAAAAACTGTTTTTT. This codes for CASGPRAGEKLFF.

J is TRBJ2-7 and V is TRBV5-5; TRBD2 matches at 7 bases. The trim removed 0 bases at V and 6 bases at J, leaving 3 bases unmatched. The CDR3 totals 13 residues. The germline V gene has CDR1 SGHKS and CDR2 YYEKEE (reference sequence). The DNA for the CDR3 is TGTGCCAGCAGCTTGGCGGCGGGGGTCGAGCAGTACGTC. Its protein product is CASSLAAGVEQYV.

The CDR3 bases are TGTGCCAGCTCATTATACCAAGAGACCCAGTACTTC. Encoded protein: CASSLYQETQYF. The chain has TRBV18 and TRBJ2-5; D gene ambiguous. The CDR3 consists of 12 residues. Germline CDR1 reads KGHSH; CDR2 reads LQKENI. Trimming took off 5 bases at V and 0 bases at J, with 4 bases between the two ends.

This sequence joins TRBV5-1 and TRBJ2-3; tentative D call: TRBD2 (6 bases). CDR3 length equals 12 residues. Germline V CDR1 and CDR2: SGHRS, YFSETQ. The germline V and J ends were trimmed by 7 bases and 0 bases, with 6 bases remaining between them. CDR3: CASGRSTDTQYF. Here the CDR3 DNA reads TGCGCCAGCGGGAGGAGCACAGATACGCAGTATTTT.

This chain uses TRBV10-3 with TRBJ1-2; tentative D call: TRBD1 (5 bases). Trimming removed 9 bases at V and 4 bases at J, with 9 bases between. The length of the CDR3 is 11 residues. The V gene's germline CDR1 is ENHRY and CDR2 SYGVKD. The CDR3 DNA sequence: TGTGCCATGTCAGACAGCTATGGCTACACCTTC. It encodes CAMSDSYGYTF.

The DNA of the CDR3 is TGTGCTAGTGGTTTGCCTCCCCAGATGAACACTGAAGCTTTCTTT. The encoded protein is CASGLPPQMNTEAFF. The chain uses TRBV12-5 and TRBJ1-1; D is ambiguous. V lost 2 bases and J lost 0, with 10 bases in between. CDR1 LGHNT and CDR2 FRNRAP come from the germline V gene. The CDR3 is 15 amino acids. Full variable domain (outside the CDR3, taken from reference TRBV12-5 and TRBJ1-1): DARVTQTPRHKVTEMGQEVTMRCQPILGHNTVFWYRQTMMQGLELLAYFRNRAPLDDSGMPKDRFSAEMPDATLATLKIQPSEPRDSAVYFCASGLPPQMNTEAFFGQGTRLTVV.

In regard to this clone: The junction does not match germline at one end; this may be a read error. The genes are TRBV5-4 and TRBJ2-3, with 13 bases aligning to TRBD2. The CDR3 has 12 residues. Germline loops: CDR1 SGHNT, CDR2 YYREEE (reference sequence). CDR3 in DNA: TGTGCCAGCAGCTTGCTGACTAGCGGGAGGTCCTTT. It translates to CASSLLTSGRSF.

This sequence joins TRBV5-5 and TRBJ2-7, with 9 bases fitting TRBD1. The CDR3 runs 12 residues. Germline V lookup: CDR1 SGHKS, CDR2 YYEKEE (reference sequence). Trimming removed 4 bases from V and 5 bases from J; junction bases left unmatched: 1. CDR3 loop: CASSRTGDEQYF. The CDR3 DNA reads TGTGCCAGCAGCCGGACAGGGGACGAGCAGTACTTC.

The gene calls are TRBV11-3 and TRBJ2-1, with 13 nucleotides matching TRBD2. CDR3 length: 18 amino acids. V lost 4 bases, J lost 2 bases, and 8 bases stayed unmatched. CDR1 SGHNT and CDR2 YENEEA come from the germline V gene. The CDR3 nucleotides are TGTGCCAGCAGCTCCCCGGAGGGGACTAGCGGGACCTACAATGAGCAGTTCTTC. Encoded protein: CASSSPEGTSGTYNEQFF.

This clone appeared once. The rearrangement uses TRBV13 and TRBJ2-3; D possibly corresponds to TRBD1 (5 bases). V was trimmed by 0 bases and J by 5 bases, leaving 12 bases between them. Germline V gene data show CDR1 as PRHDT and CDR2 as FYEKMQ (reference sequence). The length of the CDR3 is 15 residues. CDR3 bases: TGTGCCAGCAGCTTAGGCGCAGGGTACGGAGATACGCAGTATTTT. It encodes CASSLGAGYGDTQYF.

The chain links TRBV11-2 to TRBJ2-3, with a tentative D call TRBD1 (5 bases). Germline CDR1 is SGHAT and CDR2 is FQNNGV. CDR3 length: 13 amino acids. Trimming took 4 bases from V and 3 from J, leaving 8 bases between them. The CDR3 DNA follows: TGTGCCAGCAGCTGGCAGGGAACAGATACGCAGTATTTT. Its protein product is CASSWQGTDTQYF.

The chain employs TRBV28 and TRBJ1-1; TRBD1 matches 7 bases. This CDR3 is built from 14 residues. In germline, CDR1 is MDHEN, CDR2 SYDVKM. Trimming removed 6 bases from V and 0 bases from J; junction bases left unmatched: 4. DNA of the CDR3: TGTGCCAGCAGAGCGGACAGGTTGAACACTGAAGCTTTCTTT. This codes for CASRADRLNTEAFF.

The gene calls are TRBV7-3 and TRBJ2-1; D may be TRBD2 (7 bases). V was clipped by 5 bases and J by 2 bases, with 16 bases between them. In germline, CDR1 is SGHTA, CDR2 FQGTGA. CDR3 length: 16 residues. In DNA form, the CDR3 reads TGTGCCAGCAGCCCATTCCGGGGGGCCGCCTACAATGAGCAGTTCTTC. Amino acid sequence: CASSPFRGAAYNEQFF. The full variable domain, its missing parts supplied by reference TRBV7-3 and TRBJ2-1, is GAGVSQTPSNKVTEKGKYVELRCDPISGHTALYWYRQSLGQGPEFLIYFQGTGAADDSGLPNDRFFAVRPEGSVSTLKIQRTERGDSAVYLCASSPFRGAAYNEQFFGPGTRLTVL.

The CDR3: CASSLEEGQGVVGDQPQHF. CDR3 nucleotide sequence: TGTGCCAGCAGTTTAGAAGAGGGACAGGGAGTCGTGGGCGATCAGCCCCAGCATTTT. The V and J genes are TRBV28 and TRBJ1-5; 9 bases match TRBD1. Germline lookup yields CDR1 MDHEN and CDR2 SYDVKM. The CDR3 spans 19 residues. V dropped 2 bases and J dropped 5; count of bases not matched to a gene: 16.

This clone was observed a single time. The V and J genes are TRBV7-3 and TRBJ2-1, with D maybe TRBD2 (5 bases). Per germline, CDR1 SGHTA and CDR2 FQGTGA. Trimming removed 3 bases at V and 2 bases at J, with 14 bases between. The CDR3 runs 16 residues. The DNA of the CDR3 is TGTGCCAGCAGCTTGATAGCGACCGGTCCCTACAATGAGCAGTTCTTC. It is translated as CASSLIATGPYNEQFF.

The V and J genes are TRBV5-4 and TRBJ2-3, with 12 bases matching TRBD2. This CDR3 region has 15 residues. J was trimmed by 3 bases and V by 4 bases; bases with no gene match: 3. Germline-derived CDR1 and CDR2 are SGHNT and YYREEE (reference sequence). The CDR3 is CASSPGLAGTDTQYF. Written as DNA, the CDR3 is TGTGCCAGCAGCCCCGGACTAGCGGGGACAGATACGCAGTATTTT. The full variable domain, its missing parts supplied by reference TRBV5-4 and TRBJ2-3, is ETGVTQSPTHLIKTRGQQVTLRCSSQSGHNTVSWYQQALGQGPQFIFQYYREEENGRGNFPPRFSGLQFPNYSSELNVNALELDDSALYLCASSPGLAGTDTQYFGPGTRLTVL.

The chain recombines TRBV7-8 with TRBJ2-6; no clear D gene. Trimming pared 6 bases from V and 2 bases from J, leaving 5 bases between. The length of the CDR3 is 13 residues. From germline, CDR1 is SGHVS and CDR2 FQNEAQ. DNA for the CDR3: TGTGCCAGCAGGGGCACTGGGGCCAACGTCCTGACTTTC. It encodes CASRGTGANVLTF.

This chain connects TRBV15 to TRBJ1-2; 11 nucleotides match TRBD1. This CDR3 is built from 15 residues. J lost 4 bases, V lost 4 bases, and 5 bases had no gene match. In germline, CDR1 is LNHNV, CDR2 YYDKDF (reference sequence). The CDR3 DNA reads TGTGCCACCAGCAAGGACAGGGGGCAGAGCTATGGCTACACCTTC. Protein: CATSKDRGQSYGYTF.

The rearrangement uses TRBV9 and TRBJ2-7, with D possibly matching TRBD2 (5 bases). The ends were cut back, 2 bases at V and 0 bases at J, with 27 bases in the middle. CDR3 length equals 20 residues. Germline V gene sequence: CDR1 SGDLS, CDR2 YYNGEE. CDR3: CASSVGRVVSLLVVSYEQYV. Here the CDR3 DNA reads TGTGCCAGCAGCGTGGGAAGGGTCGTGAGTTTACTAGTGGTCTCCTACGAGCAGTACGTC.

This chain joins TRBV15 and TRBJ1-2, with D perhaps matching TRBD1 (6 bases). CDR1 is LNHNV, CDR2 YYDKDF, per germline (reference sequence). CDR3 size: 15 residues. Trimming shortened V by 0 bases and J by 6 bases, and 14 bases separated the two germline ends. CDR3 sequence: CATSRDQERGHGYTF. CDR3 in DNA: TGTGCCACCAGCAGAGATCAGGAGCGGGGGCATGGCTACACCTTC.

The chain combines TRBV5-1 with TRBJ1-3; TRBD1 is a possible D gene (5 bases). The CDR3 covers 15 residues. Germline values: CDR1 SGHRS, CDR2 YFSETQ. Trimming stripped 1 base from V and 8 bases from J, with 16 bases between. CDR3 in DNA: TGCGCCAGCAGCTTGACTGCCAGGGTGGCGGACACCATATATTTT. It is translated as CASSLTARVADTIYF.

CDR3 sequence (DNA): TGTGCCAGTCATACGAGCCAGGGGTCCTATAATTCACCCCTCCACTTT. As protein: CASHTSQGSYNSPLHF. The chain employs TRBV2 and TRBJ1-6; a weak D match, TRBD1 (6 bases). Germline V gives CDR1 SNHLY, CDR2 FYNNEI. The CDR3 spans 16 residues. V gave up 9 bases and J gave up 1 base, with 16 bases separating them. The full variable domain, with the rest looked up from reference TRBV2 and TRBJ1-6, is EPEVTQTPSHQVTQMGQEVILRCVPISNHLYFYWYRQILGQKVEFLVSFYNNEISEKSEIFDDQFSVERPDGSNFTLKIRSTKLEDSAMYFCASHTSQGSYNSPLHFGNGTRLTVT.

V and J are TRBV9 and TRBJ1-5; a weak D match, TRBD1 (5 bases). V was shortened by 3 bases and J by 4 bases, with 8 bases between the two germline ends. This CDR3 region has 13 residues. Per germline, CDR1 SGDLS and CDR2 YYNGEE. Here the CDR3 reads CASSGTPNQPQHF. The CDR3 coding sequence is TGTGCCAGCAGCGGGACACCGAATCAGCCCCAGCATTTT.

V and J are TRBV5-4 and TRBJ2-2; 8 nucleotides match TRBD2. CDR1 and CDR2 from the germline V gene are SGHNT and YYREEE (reference sequence). V shed 4 bases, J shed 1 base, and the junction held 6 bases outside the gene matches. This CDR3 is built from 16 residues. Written as DNA, the CDR3 is TGTGCCAGCAGCCGAACAAGCGGGGGGAACACCGGGGAGCTGTTTTTT. Its protein is CASSRTSGGNTGELFF.

The chain carries TRBV20-1 and TRBJ2-3; 7 nucleotides line up with TRBD2. The CDR3 spans 11 residues. Germline V gene sequence: CDR1 DFQATT, CDR2 SNEGSKA (reference sequence). V gave up 3 bases and J gave up 6 bases; unmatched junction bases: 0. CDR3 amino acids: CSARGGDTQYF. The CDR3 nucleotides read TGCAGTGCTAGGGGGGGGGATACGCAGTATTTT.

The genes are TRBV27 and TRBJ2-2; 7 positions match TRBD1. The V gene end was trimmed by 0 bases and the J gene end by 6 bases; junction bases not matched to a gene: 4. CDR1 and CDR2 from the germline V gene are MNHEY and SMNVEV (reference sequence). The CDR3 runs to 15 residues. CDR3 DNA sequence: TGTGCCAGCAGTTTATCGAACAGGGGTTCCGGGGAGCTGTTTTTT. Translation gives CASSLSNRGSGELFF.

The genes are TRBV7-3 and TRBJ2-3, with D maybe TRBD2 (7 bases). This CDR3 comprises 14 residues. Trimming took off 5 bases at V and 4 bases at J, with 13 bases between the two ends. CDR1 and CDR2 from the germline V gene are SGHTA and FQGTGA. The CDR3: CASSGLGGADTQYF. CDR3 in DNA: TGTGCCAGCAGCGGACTAGGGGGAGCAGATACGCAGTATTTT.

With respect to this clone: The junction shows a germline mismatch at one end, possibly a read error. The chain uses TRBV7-9 and TRBJ2-2; 8 bases are a match to TRBD1. Germline CDR1 reads SEHNR; CDR2 reads FQNEAQ (reference sequence). This CDR3 contains 18 residues. The chain's CDR3 is CSSSSSGGTGLNTGELFF. CDR3 coding DNA: TGTTCCAGCAGCTCCTCCGGCGGGACAGGCTTGAACACCGGGGAGCTGTTTTTT.

This chain joins TRBV5-1 and TRBJ2-6, with 9 bases that match TRBD1. V shed 3 bases, J shed 3 bases, and the junction held 10 bases outside the gene matches. Germline CDR1 is SGHRS and CDR2 is YFSETQ. The CDR3 has 18 amino acids. CDR3 nucleotide sequence: TGCGCCAGCAGCTCCATTGGACAGGGGAAGTATGGGGCCAACGTCCTGACTTTC. Translating it yields CASSSIGQGKYGANVLTF.